This T cell receptor (beta chain) was observed in a study of T cells in Graves' hyperthyroidism and ophthalmopathy. Study as a whole: The blood sample was taken at first diagnosis, before treatment began.

Calling Graves' hyperthyroidism stable meant ophthalmopathy did not progress within 18 months. Subjects aged 18 to 65 presented with newly diagnosed hyperthyroidism of less than 2 months' duration. CDR3 length: 13 residues. The germline V gene encodes CDR1 SGHDN and CDR2 FVKESK. V lost 1 base and J 14 bases, leaving 15 bases between the germline ends. RNA transcripts yielded amplified TCR beta CDR3 regions. In the first-round RT-PCR of the TCR CDR3, the HTBI primer set was used. TCRdb fed the multiplex PCR reads into MiXCR, producing one record per CDR3 protein. The table includes about 360,000 distinct CDR3 sequences, around 25% detected once.

The sequenced material came from blood. The genes are TRBV14 and TRBJ2-1; either TRBD1 or TRBD2 may fit D (5 bases each). The sequence came from a man aged 45-60 years with Graves' hyperthyroidism. CDR3 amino acids: CASSQGPGRKEFF. The CDR3, as DNA: TGTGCCAGCAGCCAAGGCCCGGGACGAAAAGAGTTCTTC.